The 17 T cell receptor beta chains below come from one sample, sequenced in a study of blood T cell repertoires in COVID-19. Some clones are missing from TCRdb's copy, which holds only in-frame ones; the method was immunoSEQ multiplex PCR. The sample lists about 99,000 clones, 84% seen once, with 1.5% to 2.5% in the top ten. Sequences were obtained from peripheral blood. The receptors come from a man aged 65 to 85 with active or convalescent COVID-19.

The genes are TRBV28 and TRBJ2-1; the D is unclear. This CDR3 is built from 13 residues. Germline values: CDR1 MDHEN, CDR2 SYDVKM. Trimming stripped 3 bases from V and 10 bases from J, with 13 bases between. The CDR3 bases are TGTGCCAGCAGTTTCGGAGCTACTAAGGAGCAGTTCTTC. Protein product: CASSFGATKEQFF. Full variable domain (rest looked up from reference TRBV28 and TRBJ2-1): DVKVTQSSRYLVKRTGEKVFLECVQDMDHENMFWYRQDPGLGLRLIYFSYDVKMKEKGDIPEGYSVSREKKERFSLILESASTNQTSMYLCASSFGATKEQFFGPGTRLTVL.

In this sample, this clone turned up once. The V and J genes are TRBV9 and TRBJ2-5; 10 bases agree with TRBD1. CDR3 length equals 15 residues. V lost 2 bases and J lost 2; bases outside the gene matches: 3. Germline loops: CDR1 SGDLS, CDR2 YYNGEE. CDR3 DNA: TGTGCCAGCAGCGTCGGGACAGGGGTACAAGAGACCCAGTACTTC. Its translation: CASSVGTGVQETQYF.

The chain joins TRBV11-2 to TRBJ1-1, with 9 bases that match TRBD1. With 5 bases clipped from V and 4 bases from J, the junction kept 5 bases outside the gene matches. The CDR3 consists of 14 residues. In germline, CDR1 is SGHAT, CDR2 FQNNGV. DNA of the CDR3: TGTGCCAGCAGCCTGGGACAGGGACTCACTGAAGCTTTCTTT. This gives the protein CASSLGQGLTEAFF.

This clone was recorded at least ten times. The chain joins TRBV2 to TRBJ1-4, with TRBD1 as a possible D gene (5 bases). V lost 2 bases to trimming and J lost 11 bases, with 9 bases between them. The CDR3 is made up of 12 amino acids. Germline CDR1 and CDR2: SNHLY and FYNNEI. The CDR3 is CASSEYGGKLFF. The DNA of the CDR3 is TGTGCCAGCAGTGAATACGGGGGTAAACTGTTTTTT. Filled out from reference TRBV2 and TRBJ1-4, the complete variable domain reads EPEVTQTPSHQVTQMGQEVILRCVPISNHLYFYWYRQILGQKVEFLVSFYNNEISEKSEIFDDQFSVERPDGSNFTLKIRSTKLEDSAMYFCASSEYGGKLFFGSGTQLSVL.

This chain uses TRBV7-2 with TRBJ2-1; 10 nucleotides line up with TRBD2. This CDR3 spans 15 amino acids. Germline V lookup: CDR1 SGHTA, CDR2 FQGNSA. The junction had 4 bases not matched to a gene; V was cut back by 4 bases and J by 4 bases. The CDR3, as DNA: TGTGCCAGCAGCTCGACTAGCGGGCCTTACAATGAGCAGTTCTTC. Its translation: CASSSTSGPYNEQFF. Looking up the rest from reference TRBV7-2 and TRBJ2-1 gives the full variable domain: GAGVSQSPSNKVTEKGKDVELRCDPISGHTALYWYRQSLGQGLEFLIYFQGNSAPDKSGLPSDRFSAERTGGSVSTLTIQRTQQEDSAVYLCASSSTSGPYNEQFFGPGTRLTVL.

The rearrangement joins TRBV28 to TRBJ1-1; no reliable D call. Trimming cost V 5 bases and J 2 bases, with 15 bases left between them. CDR1 MDHEN and CDR2 SYDVKM come from the germline V gene. The CDR3 sequence is 15 residues long. The CDR3 region has the DNA TGTGCCAGCAGTCGCGACACAGCCCGAAACACTGAAGCTTTCTTT. This translates into CASSRDTARNTEAFF.

The chain links TRBV5-8 to TRBJ1-2; weak D call: TRBD1 (5 bases). The CDR3 consists of 13 residues. Germline-derived CDR1 and CDR2 are SGHTS and YDEGEE. Trimming took off 1 base at V and 9 bases at J, with 13 bases between the two ends. The CDR3 DNA reads TGTGCCAGCAGCTTGCGGCAGGGTAGAAGCTACACCTTC. Translating gives CASSLRQGRSYTF.

The V and J genes are TRBV2 and TRBJ1-4; tentatively, D is TRBD1 (5 bases). The CDR3 is made up of 15 amino acids. Trimming took 1 base from V and 8 from J, leaving 14 bases between them. The germline V gene has CDR1 SNHLY and CDR2 FYNNEI. The CDR3 here is CASSEGGAVREKLFF. In nucleotides, the CDR3 is TGTGCCAGCAGTGAAGGCGGGGCAGTTCGGGAAAAACTGTTTTTT.

This chain links TRBV6-1 with TRBJ1-2; 7 nucleotides agree with TRBD1. Germline lookup yields CDR1 MNHNS and CDR2 SASEGT. V was pared by 3 bases and J by 8 bases, with 6 bases of the junction left unmatched. The CDR3 has 13 residues. The CDR3 is CASSEWDSRGYTF. The CDR3 DNA follows: TGTGCCAGCAGTGAGTGGGACAGTCGGGGCTACACCTTC.

This clone was picked up one time. This rearrangement joins TRBV28 to TRBJ1-1, with TRBD1 identical over 7 bases. CDR1 and CDR2 from the germline V gene are MDHEN and SYDVKM. Unmatched junction bases numbered 11, after V lost 7 bases and J lost 6 bases. The CDR3 is 14 residues long. CDR3 coding DNA: TGTGCCAGCAATCCGACAGGGAAGGGACCTGAAGCTTTCTTT. It yields the protein CASNPTGKGPEAFF.

V and J are TRBV5-1 and TRBJ2-1, with 15 bases identical to TRBD2. The junction had 4 bases not matched to a gene; V was cut back by 0 bases and J by 15 bases. In germline, CDR1 is SGHRS, CDR2 YFSETQ. The CDR3 sequence is 14 residues long. This chain's CDR3 is CASSLGTSGGAPFF. CDR3 DNA sequence: TGCGCCAGCAGCTTGGGGACTAGCGGGGGGGCTCCGTTCTTC.

This chain links TRBV2 with TRBJ1-2; tentatively, D is TRBD1 (5 bases). The germline V and J ends were trimmed by 6 bases and 2 bases, with 13 bases remaining between them. Germline V lookup: CDR1 SNHLY, CDR2 FYNNEI. This CDR3 has 14 amino acids. The CDR3 sequence is CASRWGGSNYGYTF. CDR3 in DNA: TGTGCCAGCAGATGGGGGGGTTCCAACTATGGCTACACCTTC.

V usage is TRBV28 and J usage is TRBJ2-7, with a tentative D call TRBD2 (5 bases). The germline V gene encodes CDR1 MDHEN and CDR2 SYDVKM. The CDR3 totals 12 residues. V was trimmed by 3 bases and J by 4 bases, leaving 7 bases between them. CDR3 loop: CASSFPGYEQYF. Written as DNA, the CDR3 is TGTGCCAGCAGTTTTCCGGGATACGAGCAGTACTTC.

The J gene is TRBJ1-2, the V gene TRBV28; D uncertain. This CDR3 has 12 amino acids. Germline assignment: CDR1 MDHEN and CDR2 SYDVKM. V lost 8 bases, J lost 4 bases, and 11 bases lay in between. The CDR3 reads CASRLGSYGYTF. The CDR3 DNA is TGTGCCAGCCGCCTGGGGAGCTATGGCTACACCTTC.

The chain uses TRBV7-2 and TRBJ2-2; TRBD2 matches at 7 bases. The CDR3 contains 16 residues. Germline V gene data show CDR1 as SGHTA and CDR2 as FQGNSA. With 2 bases clipped from V and 1 base from J, the junction kept 4 bases outside the gene matches. CDR3 in amino acids: CASSLSRGGNTGELFF. The CDR3 nucleotides read TGTGCCAGCAGCTTATCTCGCGGGGGGAACACCGGGGAGCTGTTTTTT.

The rearrangement uses TRBV5-6 and TRBJ1-6; D remains unclear. This CDR3 has 13 amino acids. Germline V gives CDR1 SGHDT, CDR2 YYEEEE. The V and J ends lost 5 bases and 7 bases respectively, with 10 bases between them. CDR3: CASRNTRNSPLHF. The CDR3 DNA is TGTGCCAGCAGAAATACACGAAATTCACCCCTCCACTTT.

This rearrangement joins TRBV13 to TRBJ1-1, with 10 bases identical to TRBD1. V shed 4 bases and J 6 bases; nucleotides not matched to a gene: 11. Germline loops: CDR1 PRHDT, CDR2 FYEKMQ (reference sequence). The CDR3 extends over 16 amino acids. CDR3 amino acids: CASSSGTGVRGSEAFF. DNA for the CDR3: TGTGCCAGCAGCTCCGGGACAGGGGTAAGGGGCTCTGAAGCTTTCTTT.